These T cell receptor beta chains were read from a single sample in a study of blood T cells in healthy people across ages. TCRdb used MiXCR to reprocess the 5' RACE reads, holding one entry per CDR3 protein. The sample includes approximately 1,000,000 distinct CDR3 sequences, more than 30% seen only once; the top ten take roughly 13%. The material sequenced was blood. These receptors all come from a man aged 18 to 30 in good health. The CDR3 runs from the conserved cysteine through the conserved F or W. D genes are given only for firm matches. Size values are once, few and many counts, or a class for expanded clones, and some rows have none.

v_call: TRBV30; clone_size: NA; d_call: TRBD1; j_call: TRBJ1-1; cdr3_nt: TGTGCCTGGAGTGTGACAGGGAGGACTGAAGCTTTCTTT; cdr3_aa: CAWSVTGRTEAFF
v_call: TRBV7-8; clone_size: few; d_call: NA; j_call: TRBJ2-3; cdr3_nt: TGTGCCAGCAGCTTATTGCGAGGACCCCGAGGCGGAACAGATACGCAGTATTTT; cdr3_aa: CASSLLRGPRGGTDTQYF
v_call: TRBV20-1; clone_size: NA; d_call: NA; j_call: TRBJ2-7; cdr3_nt: TGCAGTGCTGGAGATGCTGCTGGCACCTACGAGCAGTACTTC; cdr3_aa: CSAGDAAGTYEQYF
v_call: TRBV18; clone_size: NA; d_call: NA; j_call: TRBJ2-3; cdr3_nt: TGTGCCAGCTCACCATCTCGAGCGGGTGGAGATACGCAGTATTTT; cdr3_aa: CASSPSRAGGDTQYF
v_call: TRBV10-3; clone_size: NA; d_call: TRBD1; j_call: TRBJ2-3; cdr3_nt: TGTGCCATCACCCGGACAGGGACGAGCACAGATACGCAGTATTTT; cdr3_aa: CAITRTGTSTDTQYF
v_call: TRBV7-2; clone_size: NA; d_call: NA; j_call: TRBJ2-7; cdr3_nt: TGTGCCGGCAGCTCAAAGACAGCTTCCTACGAGCAGTACTTC; cdr3_aa: CAGSSKTASYEQYF
v_call: TRBV6-2/TRBV6-3; clone_size: once; d_call: NA; j_call: TRBJ2-5; cdr3_nt: TGTGCCAGCGGGGGGCGATCGGAAGAGACCCAGTACTTC; cdr3_aa: CASGGRSEETQYF
v_call: TRBV5-5; clone_size: NA; d_call: NA; j_call: TRBJ1-2; cdr3_nt: TGTGCCAGCAGCTTGCCGGGCCTTAACCCTGGCTACACCTTC; cdr3_aa: CASSLPGLNPGYTF
v_call: TRBV2; clone_size: NA; d_call: NA; j_call: TRBJ2-1; cdr3_nt: TGTGCCAGCAGTGAAGGAGGGCGATGGGAGCAGTTCTTC; cdr3_aa: CASSEGGRWEQFF
v_call: TRBV5-1; clone_size: few; d_call: NA; j_call: TRBJ2-5; cdr3_nt: TGCGCCAGCAGCTTGGATCCAGGACAGGACTATTATACGGGCAATGAGCAGTACTTC; cdr3_aa: CASSLDPGQDYYTGNEQYF
v_call: TRBV5-1; clone_size: NA; d_call: NA; j_call: TRBJ1-1; cdr3_nt: TGCGCCAGCAGCTACCTGACAGGCTTGGGCACTGAAGCTTTCTTT; cdr3_aa: CASSYLTGLGTEAFF
v_call: TRBV4-3; clone_size: NA; d_call: TRBD2; j_call: TRBJ2-7; cdr3_nt: TGCGCCAGCAGCCAAGATTTAGCGGGAGGCCCCCCCTCCTACGAGCAGTACTTC; cdr3_aa: CASSQDLAGGPPSYEQYF
v_call: TRBV20-1; clone_size: NA; d_call: NA; j_call: TRBJ1-2; cdr3_nt: TGCAGTGCTAGAGATCAGGGGACTAACTATGGCTACACCTTC; cdr3_aa: CSARDQGTNYGYTF
v_call: TRBV6-1; clone_size: NA; d_call: TRBD1; j_call: TRBJ1-2; cdr3_nt: TGTGCCAGCAGGACCGACCGGGACAGAGGCTATAACTATGGCTACACCTTC; cdr3_aa: CASRTDRDRGYNYGYTF
v_call: TRBV6-5; clone_size: few; d_call: NA; j_call: TRBJ1-5; cdr3_nt: TGTGCCAGCAGTTACTCGGTCCGTGGCCTCTATAGCAATCAGCCCCAGCATTTT; cdr3_aa: CASSYSVRGLYSNQPQHF
v_call: TRBV5-1; clone_size: once; d_call: NA; j_call: TRBJ1-1; cdr3_nt: TGCGCCAGCAACCTTAGCGGGTATGGCACTGAAGCTTTCTTT; cdr3_aa: CASNLSGYGTEAFF
v_call: TRBV20-1; clone_size: few; d_call: NA; j_call: TRBJ1-6; cdr3_nt: TGCAGTGCCAACCCCGGACAGTCCGCGGATTCACCCCTCCACTTT; cdr3_aa: CSANPGQSADSPLHF
v_call: TRBV7-2; clone_size: few; d_call: NA; j_call: TRBJ2-7; cdr3_nt: TGTGCCAGCAGCTTAGGTTGGACAGCCTCCTACGAGCAGTACTTC; cdr3_aa: CASSLGWTASYEQYF
v_call: TRBV4-1; clone_size: NA; d_call: NA; j_call: TRBJ1-1; cdr3_nt: TGCGCCAGCAGCCAAGATGGAGACGGGGCTGAATCTGAAGCTTTCTTT; cdr3_aa: CASSQDGDGAESEAFF
v_call: TRBV7-2; clone_size: NA; d_call: NA; j_call: TRBJ2-2; cdr3_nt: TGTGCCAGCAGCTTAATAGGGCCCCCGACTAGGGACACCGGGGAGCTGTTTTTT; cdr3_aa: CASSLIGPPTRDTGELFF
v_call: TRBV3-1; clone_size: NA; d_call: NA; j_call: TRBJ2-7; cdr3_nt: TGTGCCAGCAGCCATCAAGGTCAGTTGGCGAACTACGAGCAGTACTTC; cdr3_aa: CASSHQGQLANYEQYF
v_call: TRBV4-1; clone_size: NA; d_call: NA; j_call: TRBJ1-4; cdr3_nt: TGCGCCAGCAGCCAAGATTGGACCAAGGGGGGAAAACTGTTTTTT; cdr3_aa: CASSQDWTKGGKLFF
v_call: TRBV29-1; clone_size: NA; d_call: NA; j_call: TRBJ2-3; cdr3_nt: TGCAGCGTTTCCACGACTAGTACAGATACGCAGTATTTT; cdr3_aa: CSVSTTSTDTQYF
v_call: TRBV7-2; clone_size: NA; d_call: TRBD1; j_call: TRBJ1-4; cdr3_nt: TGTGCCAGCAGCTTAGCGCCAGGGGGAGGGAGTGAAAAACTGTTTTTT; cdr3_aa: CASSLAPGGGSEKLFF
v_call: TRBV25-1; clone_size: NA; d_call: NA; j_call: TRBJ2-1; cdr3_nt: TGTGCCAGCAGTGGGGGTCACTCCTACAATGAGCAGTTCTTC; cdr3_aa: CASSGGHSYNEQFF
v_call: TRBV10-3; clone_size: NA; d_call: NA; j_call: TRBJ1-1; cdr3_nt: TGTGCCATCAGTGAGTCAGCCGGGGGCGCGGAAGCTTTCTTT; cdr3_aa: CAISESAGGAEAFF
v_call: TRBV29-1; clone_size: many; d_call: NA; j_call: TRBJ2-3; cdr3_nt: TGCAGCGTTGTTAAATCAGATACGCAGTATTTT; cdr3_aa: CSVVKSDTQYF
v_call: TRBV3-1; clone_size: NA; d_call: NA; j_call: TRBJ1-5; cdr3_nt: TGTGCCAGCAGCCAAGACCCCTGGGGCAATCAGCCCCAGCATTTT; cdr3_aa: CASSQDPWGNQPQHF
v_call: TRBV5-1; clone_size: NA; d_call: NA; j_call: TRBJ2-1; cdr3_nt: TGCGCCAGCAGCCCCGGCCGGGACTATGAGCAGTTCTTC; cdr3_aa: CASSPGRDYEQFF
v_call: TRBV9; clone_size: NA; d_call: NA; j_call: TRBJ2-5; cdr3_nt: TGTGCCAGCAGCCCGGACAGCGGGCAAGAGACCCAGTACTTC; cdr3_aa: CASSPDSGQETQYF
v_call: TRBV4-2; clone_size: NA; d_call: TRBD1; j_call: TRBJ1-2; cdr3_nt: TGTGCCAGCAGCCGAAGCCGGGACAGGAGTCGAGGCTACACCTTC; cdr3_aa: CASSRSRDRSRGYTF
v_call: TRBV7-9; clone_size: NA; d_call: NA; j_call: TRBJ1-1; cdr3_nt: TGTGCCAGCAGCCGAATCGGGACGTCCACTGAAGCTTTCTTT; cdr3_aa: CASSRIGTSTEAFF
v_call: TRBV6-5; clone_size: NA; d_call: TRBD1; j_call: TRBJ2-7; cdr3_nt: TGTGCCAGCAGCAGGGGACAGGGGAACGAGCAGTACTTC; cdr3_aa: CASSRGQGNEQYF
v_call: TRBV20-1; clone_size: NA; d_call: NA; j_call: TRBJ1-5; cdr3_nt: TGCAGTGCTCCTGGGGGCGATTATAGCAATCAGCCCCAGCATTTT; cdr3_aa: CSAPGGDYSNQPQHF
v_call: TRBV18; clone_size: NA; d_call: TRBD2; j_call: TRBJ2-2; cdr3_nt: TGTGCCAGCTCACCATTGGTAGCGGGGAGTACCACCGGGGAGCTGTTTTTT; cdr3_aa: CASSPLVAGSTTGELFF
v_call: TRBV7-7; clone_size: few; d_call: TRBD2; j_call: TRBJ2-1; cdr3_nt: TGTGCTAGCAGCTCCTCCCCTAGCGGGTACAATGAGCAGTTCTTC; cdr3_aa: CASSSSPSGYNEQFF
v_call: TRBV7-2; clone_size: NA; d_call: NA; j_call: TRBJ2-1; cdr3_nt: TGTGCCAGCAGCGTAGGGCTTAGCACGGATGAGCAGTTCTTC; cdr3_aa: CASSVGLSTDEQFF
v_call: TRBV20-1; clone_size: few; d_call: NA; j_call: TRBJ2-7; cdr3_nt: TGCAGTGCTAGAGATCTCGCAAGGGTGGAGGTTTCCTACGAGCAGTACTTC; cdr3_aa: CSARDLARVEVSYEQYF
v_call: TRBV20-1; clone_size: once; d_call: NA; j_call: TRBJ1-1; cdr3_nt: TGCAGTGCTCTCGGGACACCTGAAGCTTTCTTT; cdr3_aa: CSALGTPEAFF
v_call: TRBV5-1; clone_size: NA; d_call: TRBD1; j_call: TRBJ1-6; cdr3_nt: TGTGCCAGCAGCTTCGGGGACAGTAGAGGGTCTAATTCACCCCTCCACTTT; cdr3_aa: CASSFGDSRGSNSPLHF
v_call: TRBV18; clone_size: NA; d_call: NA; j_call: TRBJ2-7; cdr3_nt: TGTGCCAGCTCACGAGGGGGCTACGAGCAGTACTTC; cdr3_aa: CASSRGGYEQYF
v_call: TRBV7-9; clone_size: NA; d_call: NA; j_call: TRBJ2-1; cdr3_nt: TGTGCCAGCCAAAAGGGCCCAGGGGCTCCCCATGAGCAGTTCTTC; cdr3_aa: CASQKGPGAPHEQFF
v_call: TRBV5-1; clone_size: NA; d_call: TRBD1; j_call: TRBJ1-1; cdr3_nt: TGCGCCAGCAGAAACAATCCAAAGGGACAGGGGTTGAACACTGAAGCTTTCTTT; cdr3_aa: CASRNNPKGQGLNTEAFF
v_call: TRBV3-1; clone_size: NA; d_call: NA; j_call: TRBJ2-3; cdr3_nt: TGTGCCAGCAGCCTGCTGCCAACAGGGAAAGGGACAGATACGCAGTATTTT; cdr3_aa: CASSLLPTGKGTDTQYF
v_call: TRBV4-1; clone_size: NA; d_call: TRBD1; j_call: TRBJ1-4; cdr3_nt: TGCGCCAGCAGCCAAGATCGACAGGGCCTAATTAATGAAAAACTGTTTTTT; cdr3_aa: CASSQDRQGLINEKLFF
v_call: TRBV7-2; clone_size: NA; d_call: TRBD1; j_call: TRBJ2-1; cdr3_nt: TGTGCCAGCAAGAGGGGGCCGACCTACAATGAGCAGTTCTTC; cdr3_aa: CASKRGPTYNEQFF